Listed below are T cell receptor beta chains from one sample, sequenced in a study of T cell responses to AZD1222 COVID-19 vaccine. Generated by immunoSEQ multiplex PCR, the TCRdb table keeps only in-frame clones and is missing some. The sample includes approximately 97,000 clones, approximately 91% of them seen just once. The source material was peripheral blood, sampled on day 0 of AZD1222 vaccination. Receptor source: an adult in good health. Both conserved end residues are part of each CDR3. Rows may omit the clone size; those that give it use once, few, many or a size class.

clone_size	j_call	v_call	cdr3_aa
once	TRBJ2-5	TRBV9	CASSVEAGGETQYF
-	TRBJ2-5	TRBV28	CASSLGIAGAVETQYF
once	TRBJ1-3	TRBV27	CASSPGTNSGNTIYF
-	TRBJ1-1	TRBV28	CASSLREGGTEAFF
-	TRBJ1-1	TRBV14	CASSQASAGAFF
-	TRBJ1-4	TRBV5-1	CASRSGTVGEKLFF
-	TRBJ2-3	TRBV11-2	CASRLLAGGTDTQYF
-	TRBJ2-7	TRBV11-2	CASSPRLAGDNEQYF
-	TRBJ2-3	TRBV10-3	CAISESIGLAGTTDTQYF
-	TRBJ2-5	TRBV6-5	CASRGASSETQYF
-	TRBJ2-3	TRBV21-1	CASLGLGFGADTQYF
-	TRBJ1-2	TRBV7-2	CASSSTQGIPGYTF
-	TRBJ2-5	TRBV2	CASNGQPQETQYF
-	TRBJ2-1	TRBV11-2	CASSLYLTGYNEQFF
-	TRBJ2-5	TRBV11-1	CASSLFLTQETQYF
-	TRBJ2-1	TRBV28	CASSFGGAMVTYNEQFF
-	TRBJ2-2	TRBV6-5	CASGQGTGELFF
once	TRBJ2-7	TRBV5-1	CASSFLTGEGYEQYF
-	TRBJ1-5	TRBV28	CASSWGQDSNQPQHF
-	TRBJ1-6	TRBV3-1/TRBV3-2	CASSQVKRSTLRNSPLHF
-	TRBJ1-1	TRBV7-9	CASSPGTGEAFF
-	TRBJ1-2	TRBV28	CASSSKRRIYGYTF
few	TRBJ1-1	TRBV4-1	CASSQPLRTGNTEAFF
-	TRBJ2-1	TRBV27	CASSLDRSSYNEQFF
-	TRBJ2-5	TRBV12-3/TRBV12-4	CASKGGLETQYF
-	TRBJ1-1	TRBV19	CATRWEAARNTEAFF
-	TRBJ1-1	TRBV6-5	CASSYSKVLNTEAFF
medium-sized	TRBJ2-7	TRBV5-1	CASSLLAGGPLREQYF
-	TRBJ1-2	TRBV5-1	CASSLVSTRGHGYTF
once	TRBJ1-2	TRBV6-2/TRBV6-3	CASSQTGYGYTF
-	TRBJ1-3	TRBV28	CASSFPLYSGNTIYF
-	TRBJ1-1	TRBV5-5	CASTPGALTEAFF
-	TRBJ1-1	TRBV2	CASSEETLLPGRDTEAFF
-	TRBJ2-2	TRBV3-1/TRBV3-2	CASSQENSAGELFF
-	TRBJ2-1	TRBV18	CASPPSGFSYNEQFF
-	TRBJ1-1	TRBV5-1	CASSTPDRNTEAFF
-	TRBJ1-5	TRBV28	CASSFPGGQSNQPQHF
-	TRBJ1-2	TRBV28	CAISYGGGYYGYTF
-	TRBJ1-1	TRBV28	CASSLLGFMETEAFF
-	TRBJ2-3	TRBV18	CASSNRDTQYF
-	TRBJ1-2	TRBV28	CASSSGQGALANYGYTF
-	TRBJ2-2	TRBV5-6	CASSFQGGTGELFF
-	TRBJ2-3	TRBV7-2	CASSPDRSTQYF
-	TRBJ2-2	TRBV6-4	CASSTTGLYSTGELFF
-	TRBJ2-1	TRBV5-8	CASSLERTKQFF
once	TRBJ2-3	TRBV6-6	CASRLQGRGTDTQYF
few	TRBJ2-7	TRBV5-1	CASSLPGGTYEQYF
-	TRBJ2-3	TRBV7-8	CASSLPIWTVKSTDTQYF
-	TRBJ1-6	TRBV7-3	CASSAYRDSPLHF
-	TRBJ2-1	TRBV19	CASSGRGGRNEQFF
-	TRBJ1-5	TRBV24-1	CATSDGGGSNQPQHF